These T cell receptor beta chains were read from a single sample in a study of identical twins. Each CDR3 protein is one row after TCRdb ran MiXCR on the 5' RACE reads. Of 750,000 to 950,000 distinct CDR3 sequences listed, around an eighth were seen once; the top ten hold around 1.6%. The same sample was also used in a study of yellow fever vaccine responses in identical twins.

The sample was PBMCs. These TCRs come from a woman younger than 35 in good health. The conserved cysteine and the conserved F or W are not part of the CDR3 here. Size is omitted from some rows. Given values are once, few, many or a class for expanded clones.

V	size	J	CDR3
TRBV4-1	few	TRBJ2-2	ASRDREANGELF
TRBV12-3/TRBV12-4	few	TRBJ1-5	ASSLEHRVINQPQH
TRBV3-1	-	TRBJ2-1	ASRPRGGQGHEQF
TRBV5-5	-	TRBJ2-7	ASSFLIAHEQY
TRBV10-3	few	TRBJ2-3	AIRTTSVTDTQY
TRBV6-1	-	TRBJ2-1	ASRTSAFEQF
TRBV5-1	many	TRBJ1-3	ASSLEGSGNTIY
TRBV5-1	-	TRBJ2-5	ASTLGAVYQETQY
TRBV2	-	TRBJ1-2	ASSTRTVASNYGYT
TRBV28	-	TRBJ2-2	ASPPEQNTGELF
TRBV3-1	-	TRBJ2-5	ASSQAGTIKETQY
TRBV7-2	-	TRBJ2-1	ASSLGGLANEQF
TRBV29-1	few	TRBJ2-5	SVGPGRVSLQETQY
TRBV20-1	few	TRBJ2-1	SAPQKLAGESYNEQF
TRBV3-1	many	TRBJ2-1	ASSHQPGQRVDEQF
TRBV7-6	-	TRBJ1-4	ASSNTRGTNEKLF
TRBV11-2	few	TRBJ2-3	ASSPQFSGSTDTQY
TRBV5-1	many	TRBJ1-1	ASRRDGGSAF
TRBV9	once	TRBJ2-2	ASSPSEVNTGELF
TRBV28	few	TRBJ1-5	ASRTGTGRWPQH
TRBV27	few	TRBJ2-1	ASRRQGPSYNEQF
TRBV12-3/TRBV12-4	many	TRBJ1-4	ASSFRGNEKLF
TRBV28	-	TRBJ2-7	ASLTTPGLAEGEQY
TRBV10-2	few	TRBJ2-1	ASSRLAPGADEQF
TRBV24-1	many	TRBJ2-5	ATSDTLAQETQY
TRBV4-1	-	TRBJ2-5	ASSSPGISKETQY
TRBV5-1	few	TRBJ2-5	ASSASLAGLLQETQY
TRBV7-2	few	TRBJ2-1	ASTTGGVPYNEQF
TRBV3-1	-	TRBJ2-1	ASCRSGTPDNEQF
TRBV4-1	-	TRBJ2-3	ASSHVPGTGPQTSTDTQY
TRBV3-1	-	TRBJ2-4	TSSQEYIQY
TRBV10-3	many	TRBJ2-3	ATSLGTDTQY
TRBV5-5	-	TRBJ1-1	ASTKGQNMNTEAF
TRBV3-1	-	TRBJ2-7	ASSQDRGSPYEQY
TRBV3-1	-	TRBJ2-4	ASSRDPQWDIQY
TRBV18	-	TRBJ2-7	ATKDPEDYEQY
TRBV28	few	TRBJ2-4	ASSFFKDIQY
TRBV20-1	-	TRBJ1-2	SASPGGGYT